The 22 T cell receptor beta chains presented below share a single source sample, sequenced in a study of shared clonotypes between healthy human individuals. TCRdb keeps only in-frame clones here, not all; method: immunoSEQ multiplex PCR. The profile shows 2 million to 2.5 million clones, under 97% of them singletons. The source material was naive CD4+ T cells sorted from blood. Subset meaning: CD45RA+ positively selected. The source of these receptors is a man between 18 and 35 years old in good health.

CDR3 sequence reads: CASSLRHLKEAFF. In DNA, the CDR3 is TGTGCCAGCAGCCTCAGACACCTTAAAGAAGCTTTCTTT. This rearrangement joins TRBV28 to TRBJ1-1; the D is unclear. Trimming removed 6 bases from V and 8 bases from J, with 16 bases in between. CDR1 is MDHEN, CDR2 SYDVKM, per germline. The CDR3 has 13 residues. The complete variable domain, with remaining parts taken from reference TRBV28 and TRBJ1-1, reads DVKVTQSSRYLVKRTGEKVFLECVQDMDHENMFWYRQDPGLGLRLIYFSYDVKMKEKGDIPEGYSVSREKKERFSLILESASTNQTSMYLCASSLRHLKEAFFGQGTRLTVV.

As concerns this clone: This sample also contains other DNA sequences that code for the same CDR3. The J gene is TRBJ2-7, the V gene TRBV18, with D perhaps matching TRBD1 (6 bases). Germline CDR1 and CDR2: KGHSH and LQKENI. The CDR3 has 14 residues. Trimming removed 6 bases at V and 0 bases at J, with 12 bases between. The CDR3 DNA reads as TGTGCCAGCTCCCTTGACAGGAGCTCCTACGAGCAGTACTTC. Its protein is CASSLDRSSYEQYF.

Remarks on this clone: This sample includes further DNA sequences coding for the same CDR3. CDR3 amino acids: CASSYRGGEAFF. The CDR3 nucleotides are TGTGCCAGCAGTTACCGAGGCGGTGAAGCTTTCTTT. V and J are TRBV6-5 and TRBJ1-1, with D unclear. The germline CDR1 and CDR2 sequences are MNHEY and SVGAGI. Trimming pared 2 bases from V and 7 bases from J, leaving 8 bases between. The CDR3 extends over 12 amino acids.

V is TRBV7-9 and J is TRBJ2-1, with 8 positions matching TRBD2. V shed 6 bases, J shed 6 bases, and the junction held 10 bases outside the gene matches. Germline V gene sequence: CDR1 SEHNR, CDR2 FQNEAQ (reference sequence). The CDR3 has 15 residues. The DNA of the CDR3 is TGTGCCAGCAGTCCGGTAACGGGAGGGGCCAATGAGCAGTTCTTC. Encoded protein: CASSPVTGGANEQFF.

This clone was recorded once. CDR3 region: CASSPTGNQPQHF. DNA of the CDR3: TGTGCCAGCAGCCCGACAGGTAATCAGCCCCAGCATTTT. This chain uses TRBV7-2 with TRBJ1-5, with D possibly being TRBD1 (6 bases). Germline V gene data show CDR1 as SGHTA and CDR2 as FQGNSA. The CDR3 is made up of 13 amino acids. V was shortened by 5 bases and J by 4 bases, with 9 bases between the two germline ends.

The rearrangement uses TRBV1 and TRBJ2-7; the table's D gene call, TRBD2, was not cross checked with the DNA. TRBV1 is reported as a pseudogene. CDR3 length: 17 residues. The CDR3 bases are TGCACCAGCAGCCAAGTAGACCCTCGGGTTCGTTTTTACGAGCAGTACTTC. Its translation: CTSSQVDPRVRFYEQYF.

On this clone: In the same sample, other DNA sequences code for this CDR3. The CDR3 here is CSARSSYEQYF. The CDR3 coding sequence is TGCAGTGCCCGCAGCTCCTACGAGCAGTACTTC. V gene TRBV20-1 combines with J gene TRBJ2-7; D ambiguous. Germline V gene sequence: CDR1 DFQATT, CDR2 SNEGSKA (reference sequence). The CDR3 sequence is 11 residues long. Between the trimmed V and J ends, which lost 6 bases and 0 bases, there was a span of 6 bases.

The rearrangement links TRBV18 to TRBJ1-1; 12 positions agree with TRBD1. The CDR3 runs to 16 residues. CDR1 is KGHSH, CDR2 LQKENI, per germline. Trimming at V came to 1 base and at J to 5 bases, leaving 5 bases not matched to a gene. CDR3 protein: CASSPLGQGASTEAFF. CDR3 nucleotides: TGTGCCAGCTCACCACTGGGACAGGGGGCGAGTACTGAAGCTTTCTTT.

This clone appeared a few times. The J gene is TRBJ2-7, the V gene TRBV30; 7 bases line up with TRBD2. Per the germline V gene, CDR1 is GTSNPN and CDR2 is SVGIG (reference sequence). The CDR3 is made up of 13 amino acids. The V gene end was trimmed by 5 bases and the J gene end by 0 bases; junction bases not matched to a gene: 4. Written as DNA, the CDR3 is TGTGCCTGGGGGACTATGGGCTCCTACGAGCAGTACTTC. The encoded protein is CAWGTMGSYEQYF.

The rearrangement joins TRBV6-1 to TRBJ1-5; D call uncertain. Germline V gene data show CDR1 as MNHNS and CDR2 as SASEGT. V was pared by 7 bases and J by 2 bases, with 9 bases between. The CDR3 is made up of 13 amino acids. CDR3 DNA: TGTGCCAGCACCCCGGACGGCAATCAGCCCCAGCATTTT. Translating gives CASTPDGNQPQHF.

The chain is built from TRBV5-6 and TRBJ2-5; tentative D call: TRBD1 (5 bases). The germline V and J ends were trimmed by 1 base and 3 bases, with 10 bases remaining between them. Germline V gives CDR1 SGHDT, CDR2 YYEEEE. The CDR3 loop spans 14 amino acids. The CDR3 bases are TGTGCCAGCAGCTTGCTGGACACGAAAGAGACCCAGTACTTC. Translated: CASSLLDTKETQYF.

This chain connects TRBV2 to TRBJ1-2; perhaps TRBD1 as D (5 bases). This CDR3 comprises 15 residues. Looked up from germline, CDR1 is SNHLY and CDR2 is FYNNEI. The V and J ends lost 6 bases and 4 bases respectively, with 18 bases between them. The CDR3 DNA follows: TGTGCCAGCAGGGACGGGAGCCAGGGAGGCTATGGCTACACCTTC. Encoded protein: CASRDGSQGGYGYTF. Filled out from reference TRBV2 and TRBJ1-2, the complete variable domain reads EPEVTQTPSHQVTQMGQEVILRCVPISNHLYFYWYRQILGQKVEFLVSFYNNEISEKSEIFDDQFSVERPDGSNFTLKIRSTKLEDSAMYFCASRDGSQGGYGYTFGSGTRLTVV.

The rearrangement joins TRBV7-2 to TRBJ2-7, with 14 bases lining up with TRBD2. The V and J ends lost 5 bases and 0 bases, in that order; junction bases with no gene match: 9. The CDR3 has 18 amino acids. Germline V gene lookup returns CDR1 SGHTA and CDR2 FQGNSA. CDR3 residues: CASSIETSGRAHSYEQYF. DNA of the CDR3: TGTGCCAGCAGCATCGAGACTAGCGGGAGGGCCCACTCCTACGAGCAGTACTTC.

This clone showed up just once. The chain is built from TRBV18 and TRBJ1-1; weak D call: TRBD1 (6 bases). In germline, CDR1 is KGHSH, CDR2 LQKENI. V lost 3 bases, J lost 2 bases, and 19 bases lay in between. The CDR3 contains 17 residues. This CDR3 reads CASSPPTGPHLNTEAFF. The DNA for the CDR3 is TGTGCCAGCTCACCGCCAACAGGGCCCCACCTTAACACTGAAGCTTTCTTT.

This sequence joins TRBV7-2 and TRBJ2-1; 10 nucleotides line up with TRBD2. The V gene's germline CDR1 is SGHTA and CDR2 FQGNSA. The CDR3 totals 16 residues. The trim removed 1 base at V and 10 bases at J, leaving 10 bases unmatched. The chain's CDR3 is CASSLVTAGGPDEQFF. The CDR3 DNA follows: TGTGCCAGCAGCTTAGTAACAGCGGGAGGGCCTGACGAGCAGTTCTTC.

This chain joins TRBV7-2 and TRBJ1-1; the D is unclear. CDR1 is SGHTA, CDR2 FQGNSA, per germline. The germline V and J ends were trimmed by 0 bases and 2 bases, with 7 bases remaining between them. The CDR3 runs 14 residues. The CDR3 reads CASSLARTNTEAFF. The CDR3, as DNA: TGTGCCAGCAGCTTAGCTAGGACCAACACTGAAGCTTTCTTT.

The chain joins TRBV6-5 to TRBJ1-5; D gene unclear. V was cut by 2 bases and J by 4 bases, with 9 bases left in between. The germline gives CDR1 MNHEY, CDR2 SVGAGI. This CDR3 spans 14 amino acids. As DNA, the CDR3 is TGTGCCAGCAGTTACGCCGGTGGGAATCAGCCCCAGCATTTT. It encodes CASSYAGGNQPQHF.

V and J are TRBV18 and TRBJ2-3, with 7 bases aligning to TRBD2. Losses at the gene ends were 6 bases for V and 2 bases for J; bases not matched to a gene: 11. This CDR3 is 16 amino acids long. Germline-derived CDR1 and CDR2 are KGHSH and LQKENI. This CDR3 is CASSSKRDLYTDTQYF. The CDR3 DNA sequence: TGTGCCAGCTCGTCGAAGCGGGACTTATACACAGATACGCAGTATTTT.

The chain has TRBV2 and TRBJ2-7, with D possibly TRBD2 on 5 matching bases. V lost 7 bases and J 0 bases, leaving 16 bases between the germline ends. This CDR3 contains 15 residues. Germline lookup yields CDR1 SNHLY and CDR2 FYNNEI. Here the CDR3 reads CASIRGELSSYEQYF. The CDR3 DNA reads TGTGCCAGCATTCGGGGAGAATTGAGCTCCTACGAGCAGTACTTC.

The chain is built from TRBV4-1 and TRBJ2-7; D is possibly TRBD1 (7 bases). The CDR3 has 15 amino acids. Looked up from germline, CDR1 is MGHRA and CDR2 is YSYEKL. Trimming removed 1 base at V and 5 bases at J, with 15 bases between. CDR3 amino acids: CASSQGEQGRHEQYF. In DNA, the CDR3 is TGCGCCAGCAGCCAAGGGGAACAGGGGAGGCACGAGCAGTACTTC.

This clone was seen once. CDR3 sequence: CASRSTSSYEQYF. The DNA for the CDR3 is TGTGCCAGCAGGTCTACTAGCTCCTACGAGCAGTACTTC. J is TRBJ2-7 and V is TRBV28; tentative D call: TRBD2 (5 bases). Trimming took 6 bases from V and 0 from J, leaving 9 bases between them. The length of the CDR3 is 13 residues. Germline CDR1 MDHEN, CDR2 SYDVKM.

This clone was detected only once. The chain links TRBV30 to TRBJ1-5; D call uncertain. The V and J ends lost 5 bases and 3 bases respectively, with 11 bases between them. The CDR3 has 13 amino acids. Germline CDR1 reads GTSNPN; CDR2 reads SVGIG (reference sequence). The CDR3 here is CAWALSNNQPQHF. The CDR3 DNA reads TGTGCCTGGGCGCTGTCGAACAATCAGCCCCAGCATTTT. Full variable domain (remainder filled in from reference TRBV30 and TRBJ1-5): SQTIHQWPATLVQPVGSPLSLECTVEGTSNPNLYWYRQAAGRGLQLLFYSVGIGQISSEVPQNLSASRPQDRQFILSSKKLLLSDSGFYLCAWALSNNQPQHFGDGTRLSIL.